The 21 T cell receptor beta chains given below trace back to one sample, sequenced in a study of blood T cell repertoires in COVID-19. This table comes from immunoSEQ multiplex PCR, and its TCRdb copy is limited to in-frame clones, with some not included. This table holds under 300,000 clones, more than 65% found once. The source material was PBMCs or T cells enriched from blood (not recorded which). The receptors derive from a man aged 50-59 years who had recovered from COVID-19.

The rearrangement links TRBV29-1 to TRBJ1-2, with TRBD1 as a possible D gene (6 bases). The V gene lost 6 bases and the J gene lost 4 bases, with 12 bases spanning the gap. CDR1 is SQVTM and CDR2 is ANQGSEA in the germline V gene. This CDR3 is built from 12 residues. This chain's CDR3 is CSVTTGLYGYTF. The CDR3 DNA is TGCAGCGTCACAACAGGGCTCTATGGCTACACCTTC.

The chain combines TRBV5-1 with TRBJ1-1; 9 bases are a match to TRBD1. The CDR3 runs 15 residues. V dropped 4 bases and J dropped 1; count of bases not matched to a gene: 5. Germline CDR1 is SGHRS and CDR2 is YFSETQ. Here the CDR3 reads CASSSTGGGNTEAFF. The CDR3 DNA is TGCGCCAGCAGCAGTACAGGGGGCGGGAACACTGAAGCTTTCTTT. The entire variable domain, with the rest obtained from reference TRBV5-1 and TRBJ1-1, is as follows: KAGVTQTPRYLIKTRGQQVTLSCSPISGHRSVSWYQQTPGQGLQFLFEYFSETQRNKGNFPGRFSGRQFSNSRSEMNVSTLELGDSALYLCASSSTGGGNTEAFFGQGTRLTVV.

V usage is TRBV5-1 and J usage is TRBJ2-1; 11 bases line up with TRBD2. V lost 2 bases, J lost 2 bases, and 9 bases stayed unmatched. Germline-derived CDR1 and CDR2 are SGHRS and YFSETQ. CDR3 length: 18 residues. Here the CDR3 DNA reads TGCGCCAGCAGCTTTAGTCTAGCGGGGGGAATAACCTACAATGAGCAGTTCTTC. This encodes CASSFSLAGGITYNEQFF.

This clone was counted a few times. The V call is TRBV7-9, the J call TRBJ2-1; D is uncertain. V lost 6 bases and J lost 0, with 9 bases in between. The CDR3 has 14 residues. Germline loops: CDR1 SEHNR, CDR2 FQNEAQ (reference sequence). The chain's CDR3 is CASRVSSSYNEQFF. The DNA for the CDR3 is TGTGCCAGCAGAGTATCGAGCTCCTACAATGAGCAGTTCTTC.

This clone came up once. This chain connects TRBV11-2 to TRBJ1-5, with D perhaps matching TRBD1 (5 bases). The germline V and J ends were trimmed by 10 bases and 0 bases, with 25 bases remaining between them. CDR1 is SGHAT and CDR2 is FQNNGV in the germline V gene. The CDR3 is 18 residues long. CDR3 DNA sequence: TGTGCCACAGGGCCCAAAGGGGTAGGAAATTATAGCAATCAGCCCCAGCATTTT. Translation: CATGPKGVGNYSNQPQHF.

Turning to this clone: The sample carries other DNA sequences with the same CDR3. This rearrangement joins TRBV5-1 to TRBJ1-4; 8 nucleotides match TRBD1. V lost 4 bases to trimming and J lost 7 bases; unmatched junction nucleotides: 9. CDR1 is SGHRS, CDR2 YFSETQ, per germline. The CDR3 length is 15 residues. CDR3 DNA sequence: TGCGCCAGCAGCGCCTCCGGGACAGGCCTTGAAAAACTGTTTTTT. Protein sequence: CASSASGTGLEKLFF.

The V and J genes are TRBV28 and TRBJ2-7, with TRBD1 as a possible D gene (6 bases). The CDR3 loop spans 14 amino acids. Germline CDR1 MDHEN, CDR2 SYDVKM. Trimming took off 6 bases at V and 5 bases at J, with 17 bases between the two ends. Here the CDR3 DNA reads TGTGCCAGCAGGCCGAGTGGACAGTTACACGAGCAGTACTTC. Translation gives CASRPSGQLHEQYF.

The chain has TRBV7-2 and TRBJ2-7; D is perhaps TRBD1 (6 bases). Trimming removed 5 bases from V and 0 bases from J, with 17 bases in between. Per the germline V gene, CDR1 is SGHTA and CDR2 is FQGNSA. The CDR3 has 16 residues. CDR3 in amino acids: CASSPQGGPYSYEQYF. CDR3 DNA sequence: TGTGCCAGCAGCCCCCAAGGGGGACCTTACTCCTACGAGCAGTACTTC. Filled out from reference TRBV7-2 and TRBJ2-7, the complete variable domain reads GAGVSQSPSNKVTEKGKDVELRCDPISGHTALYWYRQSLGQGLEFLIYFQGNSAPDKSGLPSDRFSAERTGGSVSTLTIQRTQQEDSAVYLCASSPQGGPYSYEQYFGPGTRLTVT.

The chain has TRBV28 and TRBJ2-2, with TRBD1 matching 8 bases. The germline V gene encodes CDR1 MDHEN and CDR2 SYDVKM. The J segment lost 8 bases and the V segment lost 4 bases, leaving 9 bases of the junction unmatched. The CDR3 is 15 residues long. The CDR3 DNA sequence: TGTGCCAGCAGTTCAGGGGGCGCAGGACTGGGGGAGCTGTTTTTT. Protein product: CASSSGGAGLGELFF.

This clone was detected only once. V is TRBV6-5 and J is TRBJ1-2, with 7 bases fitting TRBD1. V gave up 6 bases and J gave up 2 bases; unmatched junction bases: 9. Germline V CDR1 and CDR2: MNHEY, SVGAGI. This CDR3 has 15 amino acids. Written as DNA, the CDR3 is TGTGCCAGCAGGACATGGGACAGAGGAAACTATGGCTACACCTTC. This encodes CASRTWDRGNYGYTF.

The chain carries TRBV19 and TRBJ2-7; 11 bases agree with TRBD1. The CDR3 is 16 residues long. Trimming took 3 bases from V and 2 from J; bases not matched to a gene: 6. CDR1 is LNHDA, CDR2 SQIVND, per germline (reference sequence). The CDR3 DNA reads TGTGCCAGTAGTATGATACGGACAGGGGGCCCCTACGAGCAGTACTTC. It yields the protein CASSMIRTGGPYEQYF.

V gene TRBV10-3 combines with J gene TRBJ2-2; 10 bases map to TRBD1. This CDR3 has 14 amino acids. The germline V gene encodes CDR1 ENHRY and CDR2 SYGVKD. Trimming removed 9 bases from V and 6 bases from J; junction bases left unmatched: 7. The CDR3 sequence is CAMTGGLGAGELFF. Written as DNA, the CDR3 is TGTGCCATGACAGGGGGCCTCGGAGCCGGGGAGCTGTTTTTT.

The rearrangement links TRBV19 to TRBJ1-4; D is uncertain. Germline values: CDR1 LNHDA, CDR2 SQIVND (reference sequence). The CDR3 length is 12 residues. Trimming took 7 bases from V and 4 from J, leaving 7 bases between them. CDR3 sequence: CASTGLNEKLFF. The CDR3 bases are TGTGCCAGTACAGGACTTAATGAAAAACTGTTTTTT. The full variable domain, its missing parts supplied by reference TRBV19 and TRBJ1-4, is DGGITQSPKYLFRKEGQNVTLSCEQNLNHDAMYWYRQDPGQGLRLIYYSQIVNDFQKGDIAEGYSVSREKKESFPLTVTSAQKNPTAFYLCASTGLNEKLFFGSGTQLSVL.

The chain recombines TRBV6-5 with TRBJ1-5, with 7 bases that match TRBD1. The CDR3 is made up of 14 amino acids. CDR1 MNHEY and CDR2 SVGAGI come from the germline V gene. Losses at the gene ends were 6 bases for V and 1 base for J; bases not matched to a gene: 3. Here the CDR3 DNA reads TGTGCCAGCAGACAGGGGAGCAGCAATCAGCCCCAGCATTTT. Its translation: CASRQGSSNQPQHF.

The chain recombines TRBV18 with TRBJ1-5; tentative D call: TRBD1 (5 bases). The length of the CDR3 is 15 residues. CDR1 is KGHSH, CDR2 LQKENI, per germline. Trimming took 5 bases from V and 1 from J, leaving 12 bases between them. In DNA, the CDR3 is TGTGCCAGCTCAGTAAGCGGGGGGAGCAATCAGCCCCAGCATTTT. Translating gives CASSVSGGSNQPQHF.

CDR3 DNA: TGTGCCAGCACCCCGGGACTAGCGGGGGGGCAGCGAGAGACCCAGTACTTC. Protein product: CASTPGLAGGQRETQYF. The chain joins TRBV3-1 (or the pseudogene TRBV3-2) to TRBJ2-5; 16 bases line up with TRBD2. Germline CDR1 is LGHDT and CDR2 is YNNKEL (reference sequence). The CDR3 has 17 residues. The junction had 9 bases not matched to a gene; V was cut back by 7 bases and J by 4 bases.

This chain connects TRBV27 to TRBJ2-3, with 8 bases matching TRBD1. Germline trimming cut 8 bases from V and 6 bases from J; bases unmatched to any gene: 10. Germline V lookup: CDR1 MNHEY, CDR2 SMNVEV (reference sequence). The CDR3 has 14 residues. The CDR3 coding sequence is TGTGCCAGCCGTAGAGCAGGGGGCGCGGATACGCAGTATTTT. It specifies CASRRAGGADTQYF.

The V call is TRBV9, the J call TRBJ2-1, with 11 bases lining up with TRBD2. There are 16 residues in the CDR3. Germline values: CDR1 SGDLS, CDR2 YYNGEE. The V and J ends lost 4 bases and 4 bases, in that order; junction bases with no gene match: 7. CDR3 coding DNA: TGTGCCAGCAGCCCAACGGGACTAGCGGATTACAATGAGCAGTTCTTC. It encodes CASSPTGLADYNEQFF. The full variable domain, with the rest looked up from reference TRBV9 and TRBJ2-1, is DSGVTQTPKHLITATGQRVTLRCSPRSGDLSVYWYQQSLDQGLQFLIQYYNGEERAKGNILERFSAQQFPDLHSELNLSSLELGDSALYFCASSPTGLADYNEQFFGPGTRLTVL.

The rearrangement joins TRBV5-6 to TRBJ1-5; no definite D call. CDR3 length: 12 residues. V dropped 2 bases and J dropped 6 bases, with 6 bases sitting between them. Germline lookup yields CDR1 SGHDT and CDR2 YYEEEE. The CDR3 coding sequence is TGTGCCAGCAGCTTACAGTCTCAGCCCCAGCATTTT. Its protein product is CASSLQSQPQHF.

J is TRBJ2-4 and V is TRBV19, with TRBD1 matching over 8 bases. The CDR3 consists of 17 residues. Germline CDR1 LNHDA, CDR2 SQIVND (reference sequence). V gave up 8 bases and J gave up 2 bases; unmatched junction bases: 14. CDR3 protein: CASRQGAHPGTKNIQYF. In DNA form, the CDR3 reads TGTGCCAGTCGGCAGGGGGCACACCCCGGCACCAAAAACATTCAGTACTTC.

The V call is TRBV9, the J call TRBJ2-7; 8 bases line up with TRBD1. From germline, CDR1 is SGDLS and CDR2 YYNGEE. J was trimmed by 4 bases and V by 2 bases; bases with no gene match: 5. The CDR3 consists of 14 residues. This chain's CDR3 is CASSVRTGNYEQYF. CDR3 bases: TGTGCCAGCAGCGTTCGGACAGGGAATTACGAGCAGTACTTC.